This TCR beta chain was obtained from a study of CD8+ T cells in alopecia areata. Study-level background: The protocol delivered tofacitinib for 6 to 18 months, then withdrew it for 6 months.

Treatment in this sample: oral pan-JAK inhibitor, 5-10 mg twice daily. Peripheral blood, together with lesional scalp punch biopsies, was collected from alopecia areata patients. RNA, once extracted, was reverse transcribed into cDNA for use as the sequencing template. This table comes from immunoSEQ multiplex PCR, and its TCRdb copy is limited to in-frame clones, with some not included. The sample carries about 190,000 clones, 60% to 70% recorded once. The CDR3 is 16 residues long. V lost 0 bases to trimming and J lost 5 bases; unmatched junction nucleotides: 3. Germline loops: CDR1 SGHRS, CDR2 YFSETQ.

V gene TRBV5-1 combines with J gene TRBJ2-2; 11 positions match TRBD2. The TCR was taken from a human donor with alopecia areata. This specimen was CD4+ T cells sorted from blood, taken at week 4, from a patient treated with tofacitinib. The CDR3 bases are TGCGCCAGCAGCTTGGCTCGACTAGCGGGAACCGGGGAGCTGTTTTTT. Its translation: CASSLARLAGTGELFF. The full variable domain, in which reference TRBV5-1 and TRBJ2-2 provide the parts outside the CDR3, is KAGVTQTPRYLIKTRGQQVTLSCSPISGHRSVSWYQQTPGQGLQFLFEYFSETQRNKGNFPGRFSGRQFSNSRSEMNVSTLELGDSALYLCASSLARLAGTGELFFGEGSRLTVL.